This T cell receptor (beta chain) was obtained from a study of T cells in Graves' hyperthyroidism and ophthalmopathy. Turning to the study itself: Peripheral blood samples were taken at initial diagnosis, prior to any treatment.

From 9 to 10 ml of fresh peripheral blood, PBMCs were isolated. Study-wide results and limits: Most clonotypes expanded in thyroid above 0.001 were likewise present in blood.

Worth noting for this clonotype: Its antigen remains unknown.

Amplification targeted TCR beta CDR3 regions from RNA transcripts. The TCR CDR3 first-round RT-PCR relied on the HTBI primer set. TCRdb reprocessed the multiplex PCR reads via MiXCR and lists one record per CDR3 protein. The sample shows under 350,000 distinct CDR3 sequences, roughly a fifth of them seen only once. This TCR was sampled from a woman between 45 and 65 years old with Graves' hyperthyroidism. Input material: blood.

CDR3 loop: CSARDQGSGTQYF. In DNA form, the CDR3 reads TGCAGTGCTAGAGATCAGGGTTCCGGGACCCAGTACTTC. The chain joins TRBV20-1 to TRBJ2-5; TRBD1 is a possible D gene (5 bases). Trimming cost V 0 bases and J 7 bases, with 12 bases left between them. CDR3 length: 13 amino acids. The germline gives CDR1 DFQATT, CDR2 SNEGSKA (reference sequence).